These 25 T cell receptor beta chains were sequenced from one sample in a study of post-analysis software for immune sequencing data. Whole-study findings and limits: Four or five TRBV segments were more frequent in patients than controls; TRBV5-6, TRBV5-1 and TRBV20-1 belonged to this group.

These TCRs' antigens remain unknown. Unique molecular identifiers were built into the TCR beta cDNA libraries. Using its own MiXCR run on the PCR reads, TCRdb lists one record per CDR3 protein. There are roughly 730,000 distinct CDR3 sequences in the sample; 30% occur only once, and more than 0.55% lies in the top ten. The material sequenced was blood. These receptors were taken from a girl aged 5 to 17 with multiple sclerosis.

For this clonotype: This may be a read error: a much more frequent sequence differs by one nucleotide. This chain joins TRBV4-3 and TRBJ2-7; 7 positions match TRBD1. Germline CDR1 reads LGHNA; CDR2 reads YSLEER. Trimming cost V 4 bases and J 1 base; bases outside gene matches: 7. The length of the CDR3 is 15 residues. The CDR3 sequence: CASSPSPRGSYEQYF. DNA for the CDR3: TGCGCCAGCAGCCCCTCTCCCAGGGGGTCCTACGAGCAGTACTTC.

Notes on this clonotype: Being one base from a much bigger clone, this may be a read error. The gene calls are TRBV29-1 and TRBJ1-2; the D is unclear. CDR3 length equals 12 residues. Germline loops: CDR1 SQVTM, CDR2 ANQGSEA. V was pared by 7 bases and J by 3 bases, with 12 bases between. The CDR3 DNA follows: TGCAGCGGGGGAGGCGGTGACTATGGCTACACCTTC. Translating it yields CSGGGGDYGYTF.

The chain uses TRBV4-3 and TRBJ2-7; D is possibly TRBD1 (6 bases). V shed 1 base and J shed 8 bases, with 21 bases lying between them. Looked up from germline, CDR1 is LGHNA and CDR2 is YSLEER. The CDR3 sequence is 16 residues long. CDR3 sequence: CASSQASQGFIYKQYF. The CDR3 DNA reads TGCGCCAGCAGCCAAGCGTCCCAGGGGTTTATTTACAAGCAGTACTTC.

In its sample, this clonotype was seen a few times. V is TRBV15 and J is TRBJ2-1; the match to TRBD2 covers 10 bases. Losses at the gene ends were 3 bases for V and 6 bases for J; bases not matched to a gene: 5. The CDR3 has 15 residues. Per germline, CDR1 LNHNV and CDR2 YYDKDF (reference sequence). The chain's CDR3 is CATSRGLASLNEQFF. CDR3 sequence (DNA): TGTGCCACCAGCAGGGGACTAGCGTCCCTCAATGAGCAGTTCTTC.

The chain carries TRBV10-3 and TRBJ2-5; TRBD1 might be the D (5 bases). V was trimmed by 3 bases and J by 4 bases, leaving 18 bases between them. Germline V gives CDR1 ENHRY, CDR2 SYGVKD. CDR3 length equals 16 residues. The chain's CDR3 is CAISDSSGRTGETQYF. The CDR3 coding sequence is TGTGCCATCAGTGACTCATCTGGGCGTACAGGAGAGACCCAGTACTTC.

This clonotype was seen a few times. The rearrangement links TRBV4-1 to TRBJ2-3; no clear D. The CDR3 contains 14 residues. V lost 4 bases, J lost 5 bases, and 13 bases lay in between. The germline V gene encodes CDR1 MGHRA and CDR2 YSYEKL. The CDR3 nucleotides are TGCGCCAGCAGCCTCCTCGGCTTAAAAGATACGCAGTATTTT. The encoded protein is CASSLLGLKDTQYF.

This clonotype was counted a single time. It is likely a read error, because the conserved phenylalanine at the end of the CDR3 is missing. The chain carries TRBV9 and TRBJ1-4, with a weak D call TRBD1 (6 bases). The CDR3 sequence is 15 residues long. Germline V lookup: CDR1 SGDLS, CDR2 YYNGEE. V was shortened by 2 bases and J by 8 bases, with 16 bases between the two germline ends. The DNA of the CDR3 is TGTGCCAGCAGCGTTAGATCTGGGGGGCGAGAAAAACTGTTTCTT. Translating gives CASSVRSGGREKLFL.

The V gene is TRBV3-1, the J gene TRBJ2-4, with D hard to call. CDR1 is LGHDT, CDR2 YNNKEL, per germline (reference sequence). The CDR3 loop spans 14 amino acids. V was clipped by 3 bases and J by 13 bases, with 19 bases between them. The chain's CDR3 is CASSHDLGYATQYF. For the CDR3, the DNA is TGTGCCAGCAGCCACGACCTGGGGTATGCTACCCAGTACTTC.

In its sample, this clonotype was seen a few times. The chain is built from TRBV4-1 and TRBJ2-3; D gene uncertain. The CDR3 has 14 residues. CDR1 and CDR2 (germline): MGHRA, YSYEKL. V lost 1 base and J lost 6, with 11 bases in between. CDR3 sequence reads: CASSQVNDRDTQYF. The CDR3 DNA reads TGCGCCAGCAGCCAAGTGAACGATCGGGATACGCAGTATTTT.

This clonotype was detected a few times. The J gene is TRBJ2-1, the V gene TRBV5-1, with TRBD1 matching 10 bases. The CDR3 is 15 amino acids. Unmatched junction bases numbered 4, after V lost 2 bases and J lost 5 bases. The V gene's germline CDR1 is SGHRS and CDR2 YFSETQ. CDR3 sequence (DNA): TGCGCCAGCAGCTTAAGACAGGGGGCGAACAATGAGCAGTTCTTC. Amino acid sequence: CASSLRQGANNEQFF.

The chain joins TRBV3-1 to TRBJ1-5; D ambiguous. The ends were cut back, 1 base at V and 4 bases at J, with 11 bases in the middle. CDR3 length: 15 amino acids. In germline, CDR1 is LGHDT, CDR2 YNNKEL (reference sequence). CDR3 protein: CASSQGKSGNQPQHF. The CDR3, as DNA: TGTGCCAGCAGCCAAGGGAAATCAGGTAATCAGCCCCAGCATTTT. The full variable domain, rest sourced from reference TRBV3-1 and TRBJ1-5, is DTAVSQTPKYLVTQMGNDKSIKCEQNLGHDTMYWYKQDSKKFLKIMFSYNNKELIINETVPNRFSPKSPDKAHLNLHINSLELGDSAVYFCASSQGKSGNQPQHFGDGTRLSIL.

This chain joins TRBV10-3 and TRBJ2-3; TRBD2 is a possible D gene (6 bases). The germline gives CDR1 ENHRY, CDR2 SYGVKD. This CDR3 has 14 amino acids. Trimming removed 3 bases at V and 6 bases at J, with 13 bases between. The CDR3 here is CAISELAPRDTQYF. In nucleotides, the CDR3 is TGTGCCATCAGTGAACTAGCTCCAAGGGATACGCAGTATTTT.

This sequence joins TRBV9 and TRBJ2-1, with D perhaps given as TRBD1 or TRBD2 (5 bases each). In germline, CDR1 is SGDLS, CDR2 YYNGEE. V gave up 3 bases and J gave up 5 bases, with 18 bases separating them. The CDR3 totals 16 residues. This CDR3 reads CASSASPGRNNNEQFF. The CDR3 DNA reads as TGTGCCAGCAGCGCCTCCCCGGGACGGAATAACAATGAGCAGTTCTTC.

The V and J genes are TRBV20-1 and TRBJ2-5, with D possibly being TRBD2 (5 bases). This CDR3 contains 16 residues. Germline V gene sequence: CDR1 DFQATT, CDR2 SNEGSKA (reference sequence). Trimming left V 6 bases short and J 1 base short, with 21 bases between. In nucleotides, the CDR3 is TGCAGTGCACCCACTCCGAACGGGATCCCCCAAGAGACCCAGTACTTC. Protein product: CSAPTPNGIPQETQYF.

The J gene is TRBJ2-1, the V gene TRBV21-1; the DNA was not compared with TRBD1, the D call given in the table. TRBV21-1 is a documented pseudogene. This CDR3 has 15 residues. CDR3: CASNKSPGGFYEQFF. As DNA, the CDR3 is TGTGCCAGCAACAAAAGCCCGGGGGGGTTCTATGAGCAGTTCTTC.

This clonotype appeared a few times. The chain employs TRBV5-1 and TRBJ2-3; D unresolved. This CDR3 comprises 15 residues. Germline lookup yields CDR1 SGHRS and CDR2 YFSETQ. V lost 0 bases and J lost 3, with 11 bases in between. CDR3 nucleotides: TGCGCCAGCAGCTTGGAGTGGGTCCAGACAGATACGCAGTATTTT. Amino acid sequence: CASSLEWVQTDTQYF.

The chain is built from TRBV29-1 and TRBJ2-1; no firm D call. This CDR3 is 9 amino acids long. The V end was cut by 7 bases, the J end by 6 bases, with 4 bases between. Germline assignment: CDR1 SQVTM and CDR2 ANQGSEA. The CDR3 DNA reads TGCAGCGGTGGCAATGAGCAGTTCTTC. Protein sequence: CSGGNEQFF.

This clonotype was seen more than once but under ten times. The chain combines TRBV7-9 with TRBJ2-7, with TRBD1 matching over 7 bases. J was trimmed by 1 base and V by 5 bases; bases with no gene match: 5. CDR1 and CDR2 from the germline V gene are SEHNR and FQNEAQ (reference sequence). CDR3 length equals 14 residues. CDR3 sequence (DNA): TGTGCCAGCAGCAACTCGGGACAGTCCTACGAGCAGTACTTC. Protein sequence: CASSNSGQSYEQYF.

The J gene is TRBJ1-1, the V gene TRBV14; D call uncertain. Trimming cost V 5 bases and J 3 bases, with 10 bases left between them. This CDR3 has 13 amino acids. Germline loops: CDR1 SGHDN, CDR2 FVKESK. The CDR3 loop is CASSFAIYTEAFF. In DNA form, the CDR3 reads TGTGCCAGCAGCTTTGCGATCTACACTGAAGCTTTCTTT.

This clonotype occurred a few times. V usage is TRBV2 and J usage is TRBJ2-5, with a weak D call TRBD2 (6 bases). The germline V and J ends were trimmed by 4 bases and 3 bases, with 9 bases remaining between them. In germline, CDR1 is SNHLY, CDR2 FYNNEI. The CDR3 runs 13 residues. The CDR3, as DNA: TGTGCCAGCAGTGTTGGGAGGAAAGAGACCCAGTACTTC. Encoded protein: CASSVGRKETQYF.

CDR3 bases: TGTGCCAGCAGTTTATCGCAGGGGAGCAATCAGCCCCAGCATTTT. Its translation is CASSLSQGSNQPQHF. The chain links TRBV27 to TRBJ1-5, with D perhaps TRBD1 (6 bases). Trimming stripped 0 bases from V and 1 base from J, with 7 bases between. The CDR3 consists of 15 residues. CDR1 and CDR2 (germline): MNHEY, SMNVEV (reference sequence).

The V gene is TRBV15, the J gene TRBJ1-1, with D unclear. The germline V gene has CDR1 LNHNV and CDR2 YYDKDF (reference sequence). With 3 bases removed from V and 2 bases from J, the gap between germline ends came to 10 bases. This CDR3 spans 14 amino acids. The CDR3 coding sequence is TGTGCCACCAGCAGGTCACGGGTAAACACTGAAGCTTTCTTT. The encoded protein is CATSRSRVNTEAFF.

The gene calls are TRBV5-1 and TRBJ1-4; TRBD1 aligns across 9 bases. This CDR3 spans 15 amino acids. V was pared by 3 bases and J by 6 bases, with 6 bases of the junction left unmatched. The germline gives CDR1 SGHRS, CDR2 YFSETQ. The CDR3 spells CASSSGTGQYEKLFF. The CDR3 bases are TGCGCCAGCAGCTCCGGGACAGGGCAGTATGAAAAACTGTTTTTT.

About this clonotype itself: A read error may produce the germline difference seen at one junction end. The CDR3 DNA follows: TGCAGCGTTGAGGTGCAACAAGAGGCCCAGTACTTC. It yields the protein CSVEVQQEAQYF. J is TRBJ2-5 and V is TRBV29-1; D unresolved. The germline CDR1 and CDR2 sequences are SQVTM and ANQGSEA. The CDR3 is 12 amino acids.

V is TRBV5-1 and J is TRBJ1-2; D might be TRBD1 (6 bases). This CDR3 region has 15 residues. V lost 4 bases, J lost 4 bases, and 17 bases lay in between. Germline values: CDR1 SGHRS, CDR2 YFSETQ. The CDR3 loop reads CASSMDSGRSYGYTF. The DNA of the CDR3 is TGCGCCAGCAGCATGGACAGTGGGCGTAGCTATGGCTACACCTTC.